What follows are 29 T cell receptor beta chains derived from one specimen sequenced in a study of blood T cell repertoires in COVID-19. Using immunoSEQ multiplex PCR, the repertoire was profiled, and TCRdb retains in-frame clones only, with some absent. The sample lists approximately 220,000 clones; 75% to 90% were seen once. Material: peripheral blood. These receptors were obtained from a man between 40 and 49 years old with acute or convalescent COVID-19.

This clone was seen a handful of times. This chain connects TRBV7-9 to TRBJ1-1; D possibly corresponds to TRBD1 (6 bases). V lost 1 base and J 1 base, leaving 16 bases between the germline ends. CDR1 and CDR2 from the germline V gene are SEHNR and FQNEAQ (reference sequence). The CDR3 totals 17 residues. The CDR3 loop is CASSLGGFGDTNTEAFF. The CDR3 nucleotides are TGTGCCAGCAGCTTAGGGGGGTTTGGGGACACGAACACTGAAGCTTTCTTT.

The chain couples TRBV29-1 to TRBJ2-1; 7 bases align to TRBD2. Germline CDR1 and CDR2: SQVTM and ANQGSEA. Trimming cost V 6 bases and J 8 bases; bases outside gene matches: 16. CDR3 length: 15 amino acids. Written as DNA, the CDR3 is TGCAGCGTCGTCGGGGAAGCGGGGACGGAGGATGAGCAGTTCTTC. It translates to CSVVGEAGTEDEQFF.

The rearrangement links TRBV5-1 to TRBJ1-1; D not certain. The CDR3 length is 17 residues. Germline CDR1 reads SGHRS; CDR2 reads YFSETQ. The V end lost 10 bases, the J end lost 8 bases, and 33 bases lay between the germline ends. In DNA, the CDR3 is TGCGCCGCCAGCAGCCACCCGGGAGGTAAGATGGGTAAAGAAGCTTTCTTT. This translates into CAASSHPGGKMGKEAFF.

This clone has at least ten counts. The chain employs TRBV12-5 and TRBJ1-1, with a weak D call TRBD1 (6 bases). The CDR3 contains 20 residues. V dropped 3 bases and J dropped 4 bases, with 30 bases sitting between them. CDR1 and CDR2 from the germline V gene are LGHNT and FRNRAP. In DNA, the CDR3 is TGTGCTAGTGGTTTTTCTTCGGTCCTATGGGACAACCAACGGGTCACTGAAGCTTTCTTT. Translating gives CASGFSSVLWDNQRVTEAFF.

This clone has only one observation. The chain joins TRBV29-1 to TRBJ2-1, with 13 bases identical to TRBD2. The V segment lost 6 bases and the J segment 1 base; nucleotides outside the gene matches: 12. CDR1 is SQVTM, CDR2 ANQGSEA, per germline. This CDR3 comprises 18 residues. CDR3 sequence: CSVRPRTSGSRSYNEQFF. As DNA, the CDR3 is TGCAGCGTCCGCCCGAGGACTAGCGGGAGTCGATCCTACAATGAGCAGTTCTTC.

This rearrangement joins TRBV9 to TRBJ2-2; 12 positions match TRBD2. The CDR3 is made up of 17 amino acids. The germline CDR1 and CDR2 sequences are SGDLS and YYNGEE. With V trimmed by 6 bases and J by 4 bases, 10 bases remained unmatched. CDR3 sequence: CASTKTSGSIVTGELFF. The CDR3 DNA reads TGTGCCAGCACAAAGACTAGCGGGAGTATCGTCACCGGGGAGCTGTTTTTT.

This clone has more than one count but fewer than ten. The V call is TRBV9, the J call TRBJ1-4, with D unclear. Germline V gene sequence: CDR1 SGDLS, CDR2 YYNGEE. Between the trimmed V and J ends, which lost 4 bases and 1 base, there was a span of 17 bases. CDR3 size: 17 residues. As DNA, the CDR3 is TGTGCCAGCAGCTCTTCCCGGGAAGGGAGAACTAATGAAAAACTGTTTTTT. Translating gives CASSSSREGRTNEKLFF. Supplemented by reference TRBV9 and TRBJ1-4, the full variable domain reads DSGVTQTPKHLITATGQRVTLRCSPRSGDLSVYWYQQSLDQGLQFLIQYYNGEERAKGNILERFSAQQFPDLHSELNLSSLELGDSALYFCASSSSREGRTNEKLFFGSGTQLSVL.

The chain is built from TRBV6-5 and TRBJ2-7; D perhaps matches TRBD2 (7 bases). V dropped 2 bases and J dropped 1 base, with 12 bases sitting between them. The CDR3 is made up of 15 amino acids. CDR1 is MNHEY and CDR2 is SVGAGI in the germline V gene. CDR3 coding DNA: TGTGCCAGCAGTTACAGCGGGACACAATCCTACGAGCAGTACTTC. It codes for CASSYSGTQSYEQYF.

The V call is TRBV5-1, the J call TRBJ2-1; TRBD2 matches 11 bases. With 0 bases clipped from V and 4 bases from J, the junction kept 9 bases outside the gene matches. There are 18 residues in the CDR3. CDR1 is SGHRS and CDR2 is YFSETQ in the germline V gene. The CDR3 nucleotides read TGCGCCAGCAGCTTGGCCTGGCTAGCGGGAGGAATATACAATGAGCAGTTCTTC. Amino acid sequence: CASSLAWLAGGIYNEQFF.

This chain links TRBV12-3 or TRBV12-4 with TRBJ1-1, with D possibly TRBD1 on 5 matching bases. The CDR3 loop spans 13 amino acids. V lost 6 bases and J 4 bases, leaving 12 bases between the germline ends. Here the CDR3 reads CASSPQVFTEAFF. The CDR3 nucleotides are TGTGCCAGCAGCCCACAGGTATTCACTGAAGCTTTCTTT.

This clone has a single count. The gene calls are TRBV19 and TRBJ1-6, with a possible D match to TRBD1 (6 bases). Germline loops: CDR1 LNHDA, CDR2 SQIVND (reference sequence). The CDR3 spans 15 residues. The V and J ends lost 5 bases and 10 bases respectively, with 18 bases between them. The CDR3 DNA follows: TGTGCCAGTAGTCCGATACAGGGTTTGGGCTCACCCCTCCACTTT. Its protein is CASSPIQGLGSPLHF.

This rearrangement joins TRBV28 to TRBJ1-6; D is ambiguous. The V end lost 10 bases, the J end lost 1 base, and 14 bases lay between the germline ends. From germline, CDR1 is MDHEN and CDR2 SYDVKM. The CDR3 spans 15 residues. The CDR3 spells CATNSIPSYNSPLHF. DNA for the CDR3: TGTGCCACCAACTCTATCCCGTCCTATAATTCACCCCTCCACTTT. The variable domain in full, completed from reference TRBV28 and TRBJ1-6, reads DVKVTQSSRYLVKRTGEKVFLECVQDMDHENMFWYRQDPGLGLRLIYFSYDVKMKEKGDIPEGYSVSREKKERFSLILESASTNQTSMYLCATNSIPSYNSPLHFGNGTRLTVT.

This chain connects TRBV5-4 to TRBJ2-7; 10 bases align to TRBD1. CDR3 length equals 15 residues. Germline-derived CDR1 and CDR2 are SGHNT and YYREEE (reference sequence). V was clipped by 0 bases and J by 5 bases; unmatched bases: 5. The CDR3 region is CASSLGGTGVNEQYF. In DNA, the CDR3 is TGTGCCAGCAGCTTGGGGGGGACAGGGGTAAACGAGCAGTACTTC.

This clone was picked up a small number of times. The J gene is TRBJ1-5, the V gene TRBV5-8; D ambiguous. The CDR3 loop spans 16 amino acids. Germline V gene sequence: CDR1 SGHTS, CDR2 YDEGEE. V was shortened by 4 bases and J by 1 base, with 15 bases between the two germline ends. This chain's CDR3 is CASSPLATWSNQPQHF. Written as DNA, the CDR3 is TGTGCCAGCAGCCCCTTGGCCACATGGAGCAATCAGCCCCAGCATTTT.

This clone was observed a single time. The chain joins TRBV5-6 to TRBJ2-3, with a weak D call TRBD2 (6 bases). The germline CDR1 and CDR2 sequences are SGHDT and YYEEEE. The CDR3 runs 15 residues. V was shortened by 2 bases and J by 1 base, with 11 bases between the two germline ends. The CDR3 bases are TGTGCCAGCAGCTTTGGCGGGGTAGGCACAGATACGCAGTATTTT. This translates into CASSFGGVGTDTQYF. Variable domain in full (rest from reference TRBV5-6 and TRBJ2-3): DAGVTQSPTHLIKTRGQQVTLRCSPKSGHDTVSWYQQALGQGPQFIFQYYEEEERQRGNFPDRFSGHQFPNYSSELNVNALLLGDSALYLCASSFGGVGTDTQYFGPGTRLTVL.

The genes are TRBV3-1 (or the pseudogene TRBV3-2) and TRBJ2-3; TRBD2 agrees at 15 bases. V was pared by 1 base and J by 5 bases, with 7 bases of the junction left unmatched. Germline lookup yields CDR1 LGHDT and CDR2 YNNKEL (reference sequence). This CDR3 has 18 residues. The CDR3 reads CASSQGKGLAGGGDTQYF. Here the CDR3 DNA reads TGTGCCAGCAGCCAAGGGAAGGGACTAGCGGGAGGAGGAGATACGCAGTATTTT.

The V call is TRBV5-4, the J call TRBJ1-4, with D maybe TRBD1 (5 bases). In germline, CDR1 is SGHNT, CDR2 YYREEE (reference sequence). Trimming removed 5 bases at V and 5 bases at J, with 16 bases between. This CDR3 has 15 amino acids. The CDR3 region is CASSDIRDWNEKLFF. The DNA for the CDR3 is TGTGCCAGCAGTGACATCCGGGACTGGAATGAAAAACTGTTTTTT.

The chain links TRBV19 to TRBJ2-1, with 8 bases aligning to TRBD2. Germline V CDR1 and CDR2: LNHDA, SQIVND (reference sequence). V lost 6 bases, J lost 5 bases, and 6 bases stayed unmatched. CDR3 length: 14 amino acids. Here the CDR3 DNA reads TGTGCCAGTAGCAGACTAGCGACGAACAATGAGCAGTTCTTC. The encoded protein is CASSRLATNNEQFF.

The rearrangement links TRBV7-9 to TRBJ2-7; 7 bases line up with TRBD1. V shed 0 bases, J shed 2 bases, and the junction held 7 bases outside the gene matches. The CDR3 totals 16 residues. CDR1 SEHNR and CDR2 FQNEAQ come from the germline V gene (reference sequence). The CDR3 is CASSLAGTGTAYEQYF. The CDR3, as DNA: TGTGCCAGCAGCTTAGCTGGGACCGGGACAGCCTACGAGCAGTACTTC. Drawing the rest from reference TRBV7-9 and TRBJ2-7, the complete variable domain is DTGVSQNPRHKITKRGQNVTFRCDPISEHNRLYWYRQTLGQGPEFLTYFQNEAQLEKSRLLSDRFSAERPKGSFSTLEIQRTEQGDSAMYLCASSLAGTGTAYEQYFGPGTRLTVT.

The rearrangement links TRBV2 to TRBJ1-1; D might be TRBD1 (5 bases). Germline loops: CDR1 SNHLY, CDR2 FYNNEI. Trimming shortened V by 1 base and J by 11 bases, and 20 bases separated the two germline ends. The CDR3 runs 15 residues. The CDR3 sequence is CASSEGVGLGLEAFF. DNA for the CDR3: TGTGCCAGCAGTGAAGGAGTGGGGCTTGGCCTGGAGGCTTTCTTT.

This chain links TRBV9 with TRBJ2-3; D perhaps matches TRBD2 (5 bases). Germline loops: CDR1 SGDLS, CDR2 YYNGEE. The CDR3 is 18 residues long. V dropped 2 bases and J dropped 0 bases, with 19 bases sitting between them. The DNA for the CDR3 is TGTGCCAGCAGCGTCCAGTTTAAAACGGGATCTAGCACAGATACGCAGTATTTT. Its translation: CASSVQFKTGSSTDTQYF.

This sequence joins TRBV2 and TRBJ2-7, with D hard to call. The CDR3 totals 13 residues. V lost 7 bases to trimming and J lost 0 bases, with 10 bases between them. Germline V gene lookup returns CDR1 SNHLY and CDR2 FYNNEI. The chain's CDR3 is CASIEIPSYEQYF. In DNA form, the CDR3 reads TGTGCCAGCATCGAGATTCCCTCCTACGAGCAGTACTTC.

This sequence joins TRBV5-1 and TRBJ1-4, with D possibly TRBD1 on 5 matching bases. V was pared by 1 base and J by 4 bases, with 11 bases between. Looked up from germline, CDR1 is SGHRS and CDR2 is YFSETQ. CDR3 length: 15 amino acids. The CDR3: CASSLMGQLNEKLFF. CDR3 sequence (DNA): TGCGCCAGCAGCTTGATGGGGCAGCTTAATGAAAAACTGTTTTTT.

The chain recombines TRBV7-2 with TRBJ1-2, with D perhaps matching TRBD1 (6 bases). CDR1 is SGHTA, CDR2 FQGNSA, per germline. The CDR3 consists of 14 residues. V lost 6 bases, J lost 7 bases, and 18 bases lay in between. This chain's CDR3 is CASRGRTDPPGYTF. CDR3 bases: TGTGCCAGCAGAGGTCGGACAGACCCCCCTGGCTACACCTTC.

CDR3: CASSPADRAYEQYF. The CDR3, as DNA: TGCGCCAGCAGCCCAGCGGACAGGGCCTACGAGCAGTACTTC. The chain links TRBV5-1 to TRBJ2-7; 8 bases are a match to TRBD1. This CDR3 contains 14 residues. Germline V gene lookup returns CDR1 SGHRS and CDR2 YFSETQ. V lost 4 bases and J lost 2; bases outside the gene matches: 5.

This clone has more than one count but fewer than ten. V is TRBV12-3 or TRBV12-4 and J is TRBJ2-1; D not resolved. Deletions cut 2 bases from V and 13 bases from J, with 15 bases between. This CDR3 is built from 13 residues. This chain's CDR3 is CASSLLVGPPQFF. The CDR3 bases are TGTGCCAGCAGTTTATTAGTCGGTCCGCCTCAGTTCTTC.

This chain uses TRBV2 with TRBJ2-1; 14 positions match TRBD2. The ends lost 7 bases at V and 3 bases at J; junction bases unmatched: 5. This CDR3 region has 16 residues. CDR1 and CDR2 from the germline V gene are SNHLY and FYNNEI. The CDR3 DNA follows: TGTGCCAGCATTAAGGGACTAGCGGGAGTCTACAATGAGCAGTTCTTC. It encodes CASIKGLAGVYNEQFF.

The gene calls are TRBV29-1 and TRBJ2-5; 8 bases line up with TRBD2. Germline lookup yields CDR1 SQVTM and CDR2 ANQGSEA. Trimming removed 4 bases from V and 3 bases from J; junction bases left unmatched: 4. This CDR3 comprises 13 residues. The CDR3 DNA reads TGCAGCGTTGCGACTAGCGTAAAAGAGACCCAGTACTTC. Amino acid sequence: CSVATSVKETQYF.

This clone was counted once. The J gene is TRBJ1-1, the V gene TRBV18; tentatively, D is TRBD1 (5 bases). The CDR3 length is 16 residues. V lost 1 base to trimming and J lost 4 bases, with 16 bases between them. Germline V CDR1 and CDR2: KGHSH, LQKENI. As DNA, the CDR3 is TGTGCCAGCTCACCACGATTGCAGGGAGGGAGCACTGAAGCTTTCTTT. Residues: CASSPRLQGGSTEAFF. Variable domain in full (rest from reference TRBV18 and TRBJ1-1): NAGVMQNPRHLVRRRGQEARLRCSPMKGHSHVYWYRQLPEEGLKFMVYLQKENIIDESGMPKERFSAEFPKEGPSILRIQQVVRGDSAAYFCASSPRLQGGSTEAFFGQGTRLTVV.